The table lists the clone carrying this T cell receptor beta chain with a few counts. Via MiXCR, TCRdb re-called the PCR reads, giving one row per CDR3 protein. This table has roughly 3,600 distinct CDR3 sequences, 15% to 20% appearing once. The CDR3 runs 14 residues. Trimming removed 2 bases at V and 3 bases at J, with 11 bases between. CDR1 SGHRS and CDR2 YFSETQ come from the germline V gene. This entry is derived from a study of tumor-infiltrating lymphocytes in oesophageal squamous cell carcinoma. The sample was normal esophageal tissue next to the tumor. J is TRBJ1-1 and V is TRBV5-1, with D possibly matching TRBD1 (5 bases). This clonotype was obtained from a male donor with esophageal squamous cell carcinoma. CDR3 bases: TGCGCCAGCAGCTTTTTTGGGGGGGACACTGAAGCTTTCTTT. As protein: CASSFFGGDTEAFF. Supplemented by reference TRBV5-1 and TRBJ1-1, the full variable domain reads KAGVTQTPRYLIKTRGQQVTLSCSPISGHRSVSWYQQTPGQGLQFLFEYFSETQRNKGNFPGRFSGRQFSNSRSEMNVSTLELGDSALYLCASSFFGGDTEAFFGQGTRLTVV.